This T cell receptor (beta chain) was sequenced in a study of early T cells in non-severe SARS-CoV-2 infection. Study results and caveats: Anti-spike CD8 specificities were favored by VDJdb matching, whose results missed private and CD4 specificities.

Unique molecular identifiers tagged individual cDNA molecules. Using its own MiXCR run on the 5' RACE reads, TCRdb lists one record per CDR3 protein. The sample contains 80,000 to 95,000 distinct CDR3 sequences, roughly 14% of which appear only once. About this clonotype itself: Antigen specificity is unknown.

The ends were cut back, 4 bases at V and 7 bases at J, with 17 bases in the middle. The CDR3 covers 15 residues. Germline CDR1 reads SGHRS; CDR2 reads YFSETQ. The sample taken for sequencing was whole blood. The chain employs TRBV5-1 and TRBJ2-2; TRBD1 is a possible D gene (5 bases). The clonotype originates from an adult who was a healthcare worker with PCR-confirmed SARS-CoV-2 infection or an uninfected control (not recorded which). The CDR3 sequence is CASSAGHQPLGELFF. DNA of the CDR3: TGCGCCAGCAGCGCCGGACATCAACCCCTCGGGGAGCTGTTTTTT.